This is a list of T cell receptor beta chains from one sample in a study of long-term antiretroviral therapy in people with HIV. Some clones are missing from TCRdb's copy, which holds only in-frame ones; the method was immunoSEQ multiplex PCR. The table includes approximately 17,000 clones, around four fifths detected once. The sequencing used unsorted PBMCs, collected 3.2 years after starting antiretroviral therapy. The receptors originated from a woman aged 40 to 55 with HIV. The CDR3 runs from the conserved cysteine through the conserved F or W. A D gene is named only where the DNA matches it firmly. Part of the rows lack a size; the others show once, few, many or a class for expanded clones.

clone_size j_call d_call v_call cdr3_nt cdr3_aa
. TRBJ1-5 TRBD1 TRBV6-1 TGTGCCAGCAGTGAAAGAAGGGGGACAGGGAAACAGCCCCAGCATTTT CASSERRGTGKQPQHF
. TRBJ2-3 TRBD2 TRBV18 TGTGCCAGCTCACCACCGGGACTAGCGTACGATACGCAGTATTTT CASSPPGLAYDTQYF
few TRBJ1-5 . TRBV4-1 TGCGCCAGCAGCCAAGATGTGGGGGGCCGACAGCCCCAGCATTTT CASSQDVGGRQPQHF
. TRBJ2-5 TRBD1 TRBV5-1 TGCGCCAGCAGCTTGGATACAGGGGGAGAGACCCAGTACTTC CASSLDTGGETQYF
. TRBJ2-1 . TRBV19 TGTGCCAGTAGTATAGATTGGGGGGACAGTTGGGATGAGCAGTTCTTC CASSIDWGDSWDEQFF
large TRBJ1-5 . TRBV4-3 TGCGCCAGCAGCCAAGATTGGGGTGAGGACAGCCTATTTAGCAATCAGCCCCAGCATTTT CASSQDWGEDSLFSNQPQHF
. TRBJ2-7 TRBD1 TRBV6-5 TGTGCCAGCAAGGACAGGAGCTCCTACGAGCAGTACTTC CASKDRSSYEQYF
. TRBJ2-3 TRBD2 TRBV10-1 TGCGCCAGCAGTGAGGGGGCGGGGGGCACAGATACGCAGTATTTT CASSEGAGGTDTQYF
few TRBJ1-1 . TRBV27 TGTGCCAGCAGTTTACAGGGCTCTAACACTGAAGCTTTCTTT CASSLQGSNTEAFF
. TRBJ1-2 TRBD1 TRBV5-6 TGTGCCAGCAGCTGGGCGGACAGGAACTATGGCTACACCTTC CASSWADRNYGYTF
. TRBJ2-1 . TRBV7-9 TGTGCCAGCAGCTTAAGTGAAAGCTCCTACAATGAGCAGTTCTTC CASSLSESSYNEQFF
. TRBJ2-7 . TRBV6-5 TGTGCCAGCAGTTACGGCGACGGCTACGAGCAGTACTTC CASSYGDGYEQYF
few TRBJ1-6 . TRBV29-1 TGCAGCGTTGAGGGGGGGGCACCCCTCCACTTT CSVEGGAPLHF
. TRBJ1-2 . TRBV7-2 TGTGCCAGCAGCTTAGCGAAAGGGGGGGACTATGGCTACACCTTC CASSLAKGGDYGYTF
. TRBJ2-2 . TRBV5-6 TGTGCCAGCAGCTTAGGACACAACACCGGGGAGCTGTTTTTT CASSLGHNTGELFF
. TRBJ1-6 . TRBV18 TGTGCCAGCTCACCTGGTGTGACAGAAAATTCACCCCTCCACTTT CASSPGVTENSPLHF
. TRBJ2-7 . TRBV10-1 TGCGCCAGCAGCGACGGAAGTACCTACGAGCAGTACTTC CASSDGSTYEQYF
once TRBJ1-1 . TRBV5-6 TGTGCCAGCAGCTTTAGGGCGCTGAACACTGAAGCTTTCTTT CASSFRALNTEAFF
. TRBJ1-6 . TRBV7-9 TGTGCCAGCAGCTCGAAAGCCCGTTGGTTAGGGTATTCACCCCTCCACTTT CASSSKARWLGYSPLHF
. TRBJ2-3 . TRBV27 TGTGCCAGCCGAGGATACGGGGTCCCAGATACGCAGTATTTT CASRGYGVPDTQYF
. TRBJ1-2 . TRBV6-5 TGTGCCGTCTCATTAGGCAGGGTTGGTGGCTACACCTTC CAVSLGRVGGYTF
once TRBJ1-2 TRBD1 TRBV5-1 TGCGCCAGCAGCCCGCAGGGAGACAGGGGGCGAAAGAGCTACACCTTC CASSPQGDRGRKSYTF
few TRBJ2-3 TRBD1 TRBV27 TGTGCCAGCAGTCCAGGGACAGGGCCGATAGATACGCAGTATTTT CASSPGTGPIDTQYF
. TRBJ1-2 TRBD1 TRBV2 TGTGCCAGCGCCGCTCGACAGGGGGATGGCTACACCTTC CASAARQGDGYTF
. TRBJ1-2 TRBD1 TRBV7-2 TGTGCCAGCAGCTTAGCGCGGGGACAGGGGACCTACACCTTC CASSLARGQGTYTF
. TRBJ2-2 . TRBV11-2 TGTGCCAGCAGCTCACCTCCTAGCGTCAAGGGAACCGGGGAGCTGTTTTTT CASSSPPSVKGTGELFF
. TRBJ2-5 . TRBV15 TGTGCCACCAGCAGAGATCGTGGGGGTGAGACCCAGTACTTC CATSRDRGGETQYF
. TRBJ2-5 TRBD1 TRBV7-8 TGTGCCAGCAGCACAAAGGGACAGCAAGAGACCCAGTACTTC CASSTKGQQETQYF
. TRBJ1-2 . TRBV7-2 TGTGCCAGCAGCTTAGTCTCCACAGGGCATGGCTACACCTTC CASSLVSTGHGYTF
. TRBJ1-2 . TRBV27 TGTGCCAGCAGTTTATCCCGTACAGCTGGCTACACCTTC CASSLSRTAGYTF
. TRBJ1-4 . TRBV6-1 TGTGCCAGCAGTGAACCACTAGGGCGGCGGAGTTCTGGGGAAAAACTGTTTTTT CASSEPLGRRSSGEKLFF
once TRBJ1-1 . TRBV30 TGTGCCTGGAGTGTGCTTCGGGTGAACACTGAAGCTTTCTTT CAWSVLRVNTEAFF
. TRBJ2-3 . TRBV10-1 TGCGCCAGCAGTGAAGGTGGTGATACGCAGTATTTT CASSEGGDTQYF
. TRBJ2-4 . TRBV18 TGTGCCAGCTCACCACCCCGGGTCGTAGCCAAAAACATTCAGTACTTC CASSPPRVVAKNIQYF
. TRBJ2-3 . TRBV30 TGTGCCTGGAGTATCGGCCGGGATACGCAGTATTTT CAWSIGRDTQYF
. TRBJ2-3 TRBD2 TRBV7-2 TGTGCCAGCAGCCTAGCGGGGGGGCTGGCAGATACGCAGTATTTT CASSLAGGLADTQYF
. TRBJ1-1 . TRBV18 TGTGCCAGCTCACCAGGCATGGGCAGGACTGAAGCTTTCTTT CASSPGMGRTEAFF
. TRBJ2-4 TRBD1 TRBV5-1 TGCGCCAGCAGCGCTCAAGGGGGCCGTTACAACATTCAGTACTTC CASSAQGGRYNIQYF